The present TCR beta chain was sequenced within a study of shared clonotypes between healthy human individuals. For the study at large: In total, the donors were two women and a few men aged 18 to 49. Used for every donor were three CD4 naive, three CD4 memory, two CD8 naive and one CD8 memory plate.

Study results and caveats: In contrast to clonotypes shared by all four donors, non-shared clonotypes had lower generation probabilities.

The junction had 7 bases not matched to a gene; V was cut back by 3 bases and J by 6 bases. The CDR3 sequence is 14 residues long. The V gene's germline CDR1 is SGHDT and CDR2 YYEEEE. Sequenced by immunoSEQ multiplex PCR; TCRdb stores in-frame clones only, minus some. This table has 1.5 million to 2.5 million clones, about 95% appearing once. To note about this clone: Its target is unknown.

CD8 cells regarded as naive lacked CD45RO, were positively chosen for CCR7, and omitted terminally differentiated effector memory CD45RA+ cells. Donors comprised healthy HIV-negative adults lacking recent acute infections or vaccinations. The source of this sequence is a man aged 18 to 29 in good health. Sequenced material: naive CD8+ T cells sorted from blood. V and J are TRBV5-6 and TRBJ1-1, with TRBD1 identical over 8 bases. The CDR3 loop is CASSWDRSDAEAFF. The CDR3 nucleotides are TGTGCCAGCAGCTGGGACAGGTCGGACGCTGAAGCTTTCTTT.